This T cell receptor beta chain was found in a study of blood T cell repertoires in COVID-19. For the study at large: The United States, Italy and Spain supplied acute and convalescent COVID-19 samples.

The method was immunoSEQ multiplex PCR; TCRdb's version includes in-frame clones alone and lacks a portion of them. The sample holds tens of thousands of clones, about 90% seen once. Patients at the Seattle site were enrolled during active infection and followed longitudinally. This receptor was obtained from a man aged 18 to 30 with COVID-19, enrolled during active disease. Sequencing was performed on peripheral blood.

The CDR3 is CASSGDTTDTQYF. The CDR3 coding sequence is TGTGCCAGCAGCGGGGACACCACAGATACGCAGTATTTT. The rearrangement links TRBV9 to TRBJ2-3; D is perhaps TRBD1 (6 bases). Trimming took 3 bases from V and 2 from J, leaving 7 bases between them. The CDR3 runs to 13 residues. Germline CDR1 and CDR2: SGDLS and YYNGEE.